Presented here are 20 T cell receptor beta chains from one specimen sequenced in a study of memory CD4+ T cells and cytomegalovirus serostatus. Single viable CD3+CD4+CD8-CD45RO+ cells were sorted as the memory CD4+ T cells. Only in-frame clones appear in the TCRdb table, and some are missing; sequencing was by immunoSEQ multiplex PCR. The table includes approximately 60,000 clones, over 65% detected once. The sample comprised memory CD4+ T cells from blood. These receptors originate from an adult in good health and CMV-seropositive.

This sequence joins TRBV19 and TRBJ1-4, with 8 nucleotides matching TRBD1. CDR3 length equals 14 residues. V dropped 5 bases and J dropped 5; count of bases not matched to a gene: 4. The germline V gene has CDR1 LNHDA and CDR2 SQIVND (reference sequence). The CDR3 sequence is CASSGQGHNEKLFF. The DNA for the CDR3 is TGTGCCAGTAGTGGACAGGGACACAATGAAAAACTGTTTTTT.

The chain carries TRBV7-6 and TRBJ2-1, with 10 bases that match TRBD1. The CDR3 length is 13 residues. The J segment lost 7 bases and the V segment lost 4 bases, leaving 1 base of the junction unmatched. Looked up from germline, CDR1 is SGHVS and CDR2 is FNYEAQ. The CDR3 sequence: CASSSGQGNEQFF. CDR3 coding DNA: TGTGCCAGCAGCTCGGGACAGGGGAATGAGCAGTTCTTC.

The rearrangement links TRBV7-2 to TRBJ2-7; TRBD2 might be the D (6 bases). This CDR3 has 14 residues. Trimming took off 5 bases at V and 1 base at J, with 12 bases between the two ends. CDR1 and CDR2 (germline): SGHTA, FQGNSA. As DNA, the CDR3 is TGTGCCAGCAGCCAAACCGGGACTTCCTACGAGCAGTACTTC. It encodes CASSQTGTSYEQYF.

The chain links TRBV11-2 to TRBJ2-1, with 7 positions matching TRBD1. Germline assignment: CDR1 SGHAT and CDR2 FQNNGV. There are 13 residues in the CDR3. V lost 3 bases and J lost 6; bases outside the gene matches: 2. The CDR3 spells CASSFRQGNEQFF. The CDR3 nucleotides are TGTGCCAGCAGCTTCCGACAGGGCAATGAGCAGTTCTTC.

The V and J genes are TRBV29-1 and TRBJ2-7; D perhaps matches TRBD2 (5 bases). This CDR3 region has 13 residues. Germline V gene data show CDR1 as SQVTM and CDR2 as ANQGSEA. Trimming removed 4 bases at V and 0 bases at J, with 10 bases between. The CDR3 sequence: CSVVGRSSYEQYF. The CDR3 region has the DNA TGCAGCGTTGTTGGGAGAAGCTCCTACGAGCAGTACTTC.

The table lists this clone with a few counts. V is TRBV18 and J is TRBJ1-1; unclear D gene. Deletions cut 2 bases from V and 6 bases from J, with 10 bases between. The CDR3 is 13 amino acids. Looked up from germline, CDR1 is KGHSH and CDR2 is LQKENI. CDR3 DNA sequence: TGTGCCAGCTCACCAGGCCCAGATGCTGAAGCTTTCTTT. Encoded protein: CASSPGPDAEAFF.

This clone was detected once. V is TRBV30 and J is TRBJ2-1; 7 positions match TRBD2. Germline CDR1 is GTSNPN and CDR2 is SVGIG (reference sequence). CDR3 size: 12 residues. The ends lost 0 bases at V and 15 bases at J; junction bases unmatched: 8. CDR3 nucleotides: TGTGCCTGGAGTGTAGTGGCGGGAGTGGCGTTCTTC. This translates into CAWSVVAGVAFF.

The V call is TRBV5-4, the J call TRBJ1-2; D uncertain. Germline CDR1 is SGHNT and CDR2 is YYREEE (reference sequence). This CDR3 contains 13 residues. Trimming stripped 4 bases from V and 5 bases from J, with 12 bases between. The CDR3 coding sequence is TGTGCCAGCAGCCTTCGACGAGAATATGGCTACACCTTC. It is translated as CASSLRREYGYTF.

The chain is built from TRBV7-8 and TRBJ2-7, with D possibly called TRBD1 or TRBD2 (5 bases each). Germline V gives CDR1 SGHVS, CDR2 FQNEAQ. CDR3 size: 16 residues. V was clipped by 2 bases and J by 0 bases, with 14 bases between them. In DNA form, the CDR3 reads TGTGCCAGCAGCTTAATTCCAGGGAGAGGCTCCTACGAGCAGTACTTC. Its protein is CASSLIPGRGSYEQYF.

V usage is TRBV28 and J usage is TRBJ1-3; 9 nucleotides match TRBD1. Germline trimming cut 7 bases from V and 5 bases from J; bases unmatched to any gene: 3. Germline loops: CDR1 MDHEN, CDR2 SYDVKM. The CDR3 is 13 amino acids. The CDR3 spells CASNDRGRNTIYF. CDR3 in DNA: TGTGCCAGCAACGACAGGGGGAGAAACACCATATATTTT. Using reference TRBV28 and TRBJ1-3 for the parts outside the CDR3, the full variable domain is DVKVTQSSRYLVKRTGEKVFLECVQDMDHENMFWYRQDPGLGLRLIYFSYDVKMKEKGDIPEGYSVSREKKERFSLILESASTNQTSMYLCASNDRGRNTIYFGEGSWLTVV.

V and J are TRBV7-2 and TRBJ2-5; D is possibly TRBD2 (6 bases). The V and J ends lost 7 bases and 5 bases respectively, with 14 bases between them. Germline-derived CDR1 and CDR2 are SGHTA and FQGNSA. There are 13 residues in the CDR3. Here the CDR3 DNA reads TGTGCCAGCACCCGAGGAGGGGCGGAGACCCAGTACTTC. It is translated as CASTRGGAETQYF.

The chain joins TRBV27 to TRBJ2-3; D is undetermined. Trimming took off 1 base at V and 4 bases at J, with 18 bases between the two ends. CDR3 length: 17 amino acids. Per the germline V gene, CDR1 is MNHEY and CDR2 is SMNVEV (reference sequence). The CDR3 region is CASSLFASSPGPDTQYF. In nucleotides, the CDR3 is TGTGCCAGCAGTTTATTTGCGAGTAGCCCAGGACCAGATACGCAGTATTTT.

V is TRBV27 and J is TRBJ1-3, with a possible D match to TRBD1 (6 bases). From germline, CDR1 is MNHEY and CDR2 SMNVEV (reference sequence). V lost 5 bases and J 0 bases, leaving 14 bases between the germline ends. The CDR3 extends over 16 amino acids. Written as DNA, the CDR3 is TGTGCCAGCAGTCTACAAGGCAGGGGCTCTGGAAACACCATATATTTT. It encodes CASSLQGRGSGNTIYF.

The CDR3 bases are TGTGCCAGCAGTGAGGGACAGGGCATTGGAAACACCATATATTTT. This encodes CASSEGQGIGNTIYF. The chain is built from TRBV6-1 and TRBJ1-3, with TRBD1 matching 9 bases. The CDR3 contains 15 residues. Germline V CDR1 and CDR2: MNHNS, SASEGT. Trimming cost V 3 bases and J 3 bases; bases outside gene matches: 3.

The V and J genes are TRBV7-6 and TRBJ1-4; D is ambiguous. V shed 3 bases and J shed 8 bases, with 16 bases lying between them. Germline CDR1 reads SGHVS; CDR2 reads FNYEAQ. The CDR3 length is 15 residues. As DNA, the CDR3 is TGTGCCAGCAGCTTTAGCGAAGGATTCGGAGAAAAACTGTTTTTT. It translates to CASSFSEGFGEKLFF.

The J gene is TRBJ2-3, the V gene TRBV18, with unresolved D. CDR3 size: 15 residues. The germline gives CDR1 KGHSH, CDR2 LQKENI. Trimming removed 0 bases from V and 3 bases from J, with 10 bases in between. The CDR3 sequence: CASSPPASRTDTQYF. CDR3 bases: TGTGCCAGCTCACCACCGGCAAGCAGAACAGATACGCAGTATTTT.

The chain uses TRBV5-1 and TRBJ2-3; unclear D gene. The CDR3 has 12 amino acids. Trimming pared 3 bases from V and 2 bases from J, leaving 4 bases between. CDR1 and CDR2 (germline): SGHRS, YFSETQ. CDR3 coding DNA: TGCGCCAGCAGCTGGGCCACAGATACGCAGTATTTT. It translates to CASSWATDTQYF.

This clone has only one observation. V and J are TRBV28 and TRBJ2-7; D ambiguous. The CDR3 consists of 14 residues. The ends were cut back, 5 bases at V and 3 bases at J, with 14 bases in the middle. Per the germline V gene, CDR1 is MDHEN and CDR2 is SYDVKM. Here the CDR3 DNA reads TGTGCCAGCAGTCCTGGGGTGGGGTACTACGAGCAGTACTTC. Translated, it gives CASSPGVGYYEQYF.

This clone was seen a few times. The chain joins TRBV5-4 to TRBJ2-3, with D unclear. The ends were cut back, 2 bases at V and 6 bases at J, with 22 bases in the middle. The length of the CDR3 is 17 residues. Germline V lookup: CDR1 SGHNT, CDR2 YYREEE (reference sequence). The CDR3 region has the DNA TGTGCCAGCAGCTTCGGATCCTCTAGACCGTTTCCGGATACGCAGTATTTT. Translating it yields CASSFGSSRPFPDTQYF.

V is TRBV20-1 and J is TRBJ1-4; no reliable D call. This CDR3 region has 11 residues. Germline V gene lookup returns CDR1 DFQATT and CDR2 SNEGSKA (reference sequence). CDR3 region: CSALRLDRRFF. CDR3 coding DNA: TGCAGCGCACTACGGCTGGACCGCCGGTTTTTT.